This entry lists 8 T cell receptor beta chains sequenced from one sample in a study of blood T cell repertoires in COVID-19. Sequencing was performed with immunoSEQ multiplex PCR; in TCRdb, only in-frame clones are kept and a portion is missing. The data contain roughly 150,000 clones, 86% of them singletons. Input material: peripheral blood. Receptor source: a woman in her 70s with acute or convalescent COVID-19.

The CDR3, as DNA: TGTGCCAGCAGCTCCCCGGGACTCCAAGAGACCCAGTACTTC. It codes for CASSSPGLQETQYF. The V call is TRBV7-2, the J call TRBJ2-5, with D possibly being TRBD2 (6 bases). V was pared by 4 bases and J by 1 base, with 10 bases between. Germline V gene sequence: CDR1 SGHTA, CDR2 FQGNSA. The CDR3 length is 14 residues.

This clone has just one count. This CDR3 reads CATSLQRGLANQPQHF. DNA for the CDR3: TGTGCCACCAGCCTCCAACGGGGGTTGGCCAATCAGCCCCAGCATTTT. This chain uses TRBV15 with TRBJ1-5, with a weak D call TRBD1 (5 bases). The germline V gene encodes CDR1 LNHNV and CDR2 YYDKDF (reference sequence). V lost 5 bases and J 3 bases, leaving 17 bases between the germline ends. The length of the CDR3 is 16 residues.

This chain links TRBV19 with TRBJ2-1; 7 nucleotides agree with TRBD1. This CDR3 is built from 15 residues. V lost 5 bases and J lost 2; bases outside the gene matches: 6. The germline gives CDR1 LNHDA, CDR2 SQIVND (reference sequence). CDR3 sequence (DNA): TGTGCCAGTAGTCGACAGGGTGAAACCTACAATGAGCAGTTCTTC. Encoded protein: CASSRQGETYNEQFF.

The V call is TRBV7-2, the J call TRBJ2-5; 11 nucleotides match TRBD2. The CDR3 contains 16 residues. Germline-derived CDR1 and CDR2 are SGHTA and FQGNSA. V dropped 1 base and J dropped 5; count of bases not matched to a gene: 6. The CDR3, as DNA: TGTGCCAGCAGCTTAGTAGCGGGGGGGCCGGAGGAGACCCAGTACTTC. This translates into CASSLVAGGPEETQYF.

V usage is TRBV30 and J usage is TRBJ2-7; a possible D gene is TRBD2 (5 bases). The germline CDR1 and CDR2 sequences are GTSNPN and SVGIG (reference sequence). V lost 4 bases and J lost 3, with 13 bases in between. The CDR3 is 13 amino acids. CDR3 in DNA: TGTGCCTGGACCCGAGCGGAACTCTACGAGCAGTACTTC. The encoded protein is CAWTRAELYEQYF.

The V call is TRBV7-9, the J call TRBJ1-3, with D unclear. The CDR3 totals 16 residues. Germline-derived CDR1 and CDR2 are SEHNR and FQNEAQ (reference sequence). The V and J ends lost 3 bases and 0 bases respectively, with 12 bases between them. This CDR3 reads CASSFLTGDSGNTIYF. CDR3 bases: TGTGCCAGCAGCTTCCTTACGGGAGACTCTGGAAACACCATATATTTT.

The rearrangement joins TRBV27 to TRBJ2-7; 10 bases line up with TRBD2. The germline CDR1 and CDR2 sequences are MNHEY and SMNVEV (reference sequence). The CDR3 covers 14 residues. Unmatched junction bases numbered 5, after V lost 5 bases and J lost 4 bases. The CDR3 nucleotides read TGTGCCAGCAGTGCACGGACTAGCGGATACGAGCAGTACTTC. Translation: CASSARTSGYEQYF.

The V call is TRBV11-2, the J call TRBJ2-3; D is uncertain. V shed 2 bases and J shed 5 bases, with 8 bases lying between them. The CDR3 has 13 residues. The germline V gene has CDR1 SGHAT and CDR2 FQNNGV. CDR3 in amino acids: CASSLIVRDTQYF. CDR3 in DNA: TGTGCCAGCAGCTTAATCGTGCGAGATACGCAGTATTTT.